The next 32 T cell receptor beta chains were all read from a single sample in a study of PD-1 blockade in mismatch repair-deficient tumors. The assay was immunoSEQ multiplex PCR, and TCRdb's table has in-frame clones only and misses some. The sample holds 55,000 to 85,000 clones; approximately 78% are singletons and the top ten take roughly 5.5%. Source: peripheral blood, taken 2 weeks after starting pembrolizumab. These receptors were taken from an adult with mismatch repair-deficient cancer.

The V gene is TRBV27, the J gene TRBJ2-7; D unclear. The V gene's germline CDR1 is MNHEY and CDR2 SMNVEV (reference sequence). V was trimmed by 5 bases and J by 4 bases, leaving 12 bases between them. CDR3 length: 13 amino acids. CDR3 protein: CASSQSGRYEQYF. Written as DNA, the CDR3 is TGTGCCAGCAGTCAATCCGGGCGATACGAGCAGTACTTC.

As to this clone: The DNA is omitted, as the CDR3 cannot be located on it reliably, and the CDR3 follows TCRdb's listing. The chain joins TRBV21-1 to TRBJ2-7; TRBD1, the table's D call, was not compared with the DNA. TRBV21-1 is a listed pseudogene. The CDR3 is 15 amino acids long, termini counted. This chain's CDR3 is CASSKFGTGTYEQYF.

This clone came up a few times. The gene calls are TRBV6-1 and TRBJ2-1; 12 bases are shared with TRBD2. J lost 4 bases, V lost 2 bases, and 0 bases had no gene match. This CDR3 has 15 residues. Germline V gene data show CDR1 as MNHNS and CDR2 as SASEGT. CDR3 sequence reads: CASSELAGGYNEQFF. CDR3 in DNA: TGTGCCAGCAGTGAACTAGCGGGAGGGTACAATGAGCAGTTCTTC.

This clone was picked up a small number of times. V is TRBV6-5 and J is TRBJ1-2; the match to TRBD1 covers 10 bases. Germline values: CDR1 MNHEY, CDR2 SVGAGI. The CDR3 contains 13 residues. Germline trimming cut 6 bases from V and 5 bases from J; bases unmatched to any gene: 3. Here the CDR3 reads CASSGTGAYGYTF. The CDR3 DNA follows: TGTGCCAGCAGCGGGACAGGGGCTTATGGCTACACCTTC.

The chain uses TRBV7-6 and TRBJ2-1; 7 bases are shared with TRBD2. The V gene end was trimmed by 1 base and the J gene end by 1 base; junction bases not matched to a gene: 4. The germline V gene encodes CDR1 SGHVS and CDR2 FNYEAQ. The CDR3 consists of 16 residues. The CDR3 loop is CASSLETSSSYNEQFF. Written as DNA, the CDR3 is TGTGCCAGCAGCTTAGAGACTAGCTCATCCTACAATGAGCAGTTCTTC.

The chain uses TRBV29-1 and TRBJ2-7; D perhaps matches TRBD1 (6 bases). The V gene lost 5 bases and the J gene lost 2 bases, with 7 bases spanning the gap. Germline V gene data show CDR1 as SQVTM and CDR2 as ANQGSEA. The CDR3 loop spans 11 amino acids. CDR3 sequence reads: CSVWTAYEQYF. The CDR3 DNA reads TGCAGCGTTTGGACAGCCTACGAGCAGTACTTC.

V usage is TRBV6-5 and J usage is TRBJ1-1; 9 nucleotides line up with TRBD1. V gave up 6 bases and J gave up 2 bases; unmatched junction bases: 1. CDR3 length: 13 residues. Germline V CDR1 and CDR2: MNHEY, SVGAGI. DNA for the CDR3: TGTGCCAGCAGAACAGGGGGCAACACTGAAGCTTTCTTT. Protein product: CASRTGGNTEAFF.

The CDR3 DNA reads TGTGCCAGCAGCCGCTTGGGGGGACTAAACTACGAGCAGTACTTC. Amino acid sequence: CASSRLGGLNYEQYF. V is TRBV14 and J is TRBJ2-7, with 7 bases lining up with TRBD2. This CDR3 comprises 15 residues. Germline-derived CDR1 and CDR2 are SGHDN and FVKESK. V was clipped by 4 bases and J by 3 bases; unmatched bases: 9.

The chain employs TRBV2 and TRBJ2-7, with D uncertain. The germline V and J ends were trimmed by 7 bases and 1 base, with 8 bases remaining between them. Germline CDR1 is SNHLY and CDR2 is FYNNEI. CDR3 length equals 12 residues. In nucleotides, the CDR3 is TGTGCCAGCACCGCTGGTTCCTACGAGCAGTACTTC. This translates into CASTAGSYEQYF.

This sequence joins TRBV19 and TRBJ2-6, with D perhaps being TRBD1 or TRBD2 (5 bases each). The germline gives CDR1 LNHDA, CDR2 SQIVND (reference sequence). The ends were cut back, 6 bases at V and 4 bases at J, with 7 bases in the middle. This CDR3 is built from 13 residues. CDR3 loop: CASSGTGANVLTF. In DNA form, the CDR3 reads TGTGCCAGTAGCGGGACCGGGGCCAACGTCCTGACTTTC. The full variable domain, with the rest looked up from reference TRBV19 and TRBJ2-6, is DGGITQSPKYLFRKEGQNVTLSCEQNLNHDAMYWYRQDPGQGLRLIYYSQIVNDFQKGDIAEGYSVSREKKESFPLTVTSAQKNPTAFYLCASSGTGANVLTFGAGSRLTVL.

The chain joins TRBV12-5 to TRBJ2-3, with D tentatively TRBD2 (5 bases). The V gene's germline CDR1 is LGHNT and CDR2 FRNRAP. The CDR3 sequence is 15 residues long. Deletions cut 4 bases from V and 0 bases from J, with 11 bases between. CDR3 in amino acids: CASGSRPGSTDTQYF. The CDR3 DNA reads as TGTGCTAGTGGTTCTCGCCCGGGAAGCACAGATACGCAGTATTTT.

This clone was seen once. The V gene is TRBV28, the J gene TRBJ2-1; D unresolved. V lost 7 bases and J lost 7, with 26 bases in between. Germline V gene lookup returns CDR1 MDHEN and CDR2 SYDVKM. This CDR3 contains 17 residues. CDR3 nucleotides: TGTGCCAGCAACTTAGGGTCCTTTTTAACGAGTAATAATGAGCAGTTCTTC. This encodes CASNLGSFLTSNNEQFF.

The genes are TRBV18 and TRBJ2-7, with 7 bases identical to TRBD1. Trimming at V came to 0 bases and at J to 2 bases, leaving 1 base not matched to a gene. This CDR3 comprises 14 residues. Looked up from germline, CDR1 is KGHSH and CDR2 is LQKENI. The CDR3: CASSPPGQTYEQYF. The CDR3 region has the DNA TGTGCCAGCTCACCACCGGGACAGACCTACGAGCAGTACTTC.

V and J are TRBV29-1 and TRBJ2-1; 12 bases are a match to TRBD1. With V trimmed by 0 bases and J by 8 bases, 2 bases remained unmatched. Per the germline V gene, CDR1 is SQVTM and CDR2 is ANQGSEA. This CDR3 spans 14 amino acids. The CDR3 region is CSVEEGTGGYEQFF. DNA for the CDR3: TGCAGCGTTGAAGAAGGGACAGGGGGCTATGAGCAGTTCTTC.

The rearrangement joins TRBV21-1 to TRBJ2-7; the D call of TRBD2 is as the table states it, not checked on the DNA. TRBV21-1 is listed as a pseudogene. The CDR3 totals 14 residues. The CDR3 here is CASSGTSGTYEQYF. CDR3 DNA sequence: TGTGCCAGCAGCGGGACTAGCGGTACCTACGAGCAGTACTTC.

This chain links TRBV7-8 with TRBJ2-1; D not certain. Trimming took 3 bases from V and 0 from J, leaving 6 bases between them. The CDR3 consists of 14 residues. The germline CDR1 and CDR2 sequences are SGHVS and FQNEAQ. CDR3 DNA: TGTGCCAGCAGCTTCGGGTCCTCCTACAATGAGCAGTTCTTC. This translates into CASSFGSSYNEQFF.

This chain joins TRBV18 and TRBJ1-1; TRBD1 is a possible D gene (6 bases). In germline, CDR1 is KGHSH, CDR2 LQKENI. This CDR3 contains 16 residues. Between the trimmed V and J ends, which lost 1 base and 2 bases, there was a span of 14 bases. CDR3 in DNA: TGTGCCAGCTCACCACTATATGGAGGGACAAACACTGAAGCTTTCTTT. This sequence encodes CASSPLYGGTNTEAFF.

This clone was recorded many times. V usage is TRBV6-6 and J usage is TRBJ2-4; no definite D call. The CDR3 is 12 residues long. V lost 6 bases, J lost 11 bases, and 14 bases lay in between. CDR1 and CDR2 from the germline V gene are MNHNY and SVGAGI (reference sequence). The CDR3 bases are TGTGCCAGCAGCTCCCCCCGGGTGGTTCAGTACTTC. It encodes CASSSPRVVQYF.

In its sample, this clone was seen once. The gene calls are TRBV28 and TRBJ2-2; unclear D gene. This CDR3 contains 14 residues. CDR1 and CDR2 from the germline V gene are MDHEN and SYDVKM. With 3 bases removed from V and 1 base from J, the gap between germline ends came to 6 bases. This CDR3 is CASSFGQNTGELFF. The CDR3 nucleotides are TGTGCCAGCAGTTTTGGTCAGAACACCGGGGAGCTGTTTTTT.

V and J are TRBV14 and TRBJ2-2; D gene uncertain. CDR1 and CDR2 (germline): SGHDN, FVKESK. The CDR3 is made up of 14 amino acids. Trimming pared 2 bases from V and 6 bases from J, leaving 10 bases between. DNA for the CDR3: TGTGCCAGCAGCCAATGGCAGTTACCCGGGGAGCTGTTTTTT. Protein sequence: CASSQWQLPGELFF.

This chain links TRBV2 with TRBJ2-5; 11 bases fit TRBD2. CDR3 length equals 12 residues. V lost 8 bases and J lost 4; bases outside the gene matches: 0. Looked up from germline, CDR1 is SNHLY and CDR2 is FYNNEI. In DNA, the CDR3 is TGTGCCAGCGGACTAGCGGGAGAGACCCAGTACTTC. Translation: CASGLAGETQYF.

This clone showed up just once. The V call is TRBV7-2, the J call TRBJ1-2, with 9 bases identical to TRBD1. V shed 4 bases, J shed 6 bases, and the junction held 12 bases outside the gene matches. CDR1 and CDR2 from the germline V gene are SGHTA and FQGNSA. This CDR3 contains 16 residues. CDR3 region: CASSSRAGQGYDGYTF. The CDR3 nucleotides read TGTGCCAGCAGCTCCCGGGCGGGACAGGGTTACGATGGCTACACCTTC.

This clone was recorded only once. The rearrangement joins TRBV5-4 to TRBJ2-1; no reliable D call. Trimming shortened V by 0 bases and J by 8 bases, and 12 bases separated the two germline ends. The CDR3 has 14 amino acids. Germline assignment: CDR1 SGHNT and CDR2 YYREEE (reference sequence). The CDR3 region is CASSLGSVEYEQFF. CDR3 nucleotide sequence: TGTGCCAGCAGCTTGGGATCCGTGGAATATGAGCAGTTCTTC.

The DNA for the CDR3 is TGTGCCAGCAGCTTAGGCCCCCGGACCTCAGCCAAAAACATTCAGTACTTC. This sequence encodes CASSLGPRTSAKNIQYF. This sequence joins TRBV7-6 and TRBJ2-4; D not resolved. Germline V gene lookup returns CDR1 SGHVS and CDR2 FNYEAQ. Trimming left V 1 base short and J 0 bases short, with 13 bases between. This CDR3 has 17 amino acids.

This clone has more than one count but fewer than ten. The CDR3 DNA is TGTGCCAGTAGTTCCACCCCGGGACAGGGATTTAACTATGGCTACACCTTC. The encoded protein is CASSSTPGQGFNYGYTF. The chain is built from TRBV19 and TRBJ1-2; 9 bases map to TRBD1. CDR1 is LNHDA, CDR2 SQIVND, per germline (reference sequence). J lost 1 base, V lost 5 bases, and 11 bases had no gene match. The CDR3 has 17 residues. The whole variable domain, filled in from reference TRBV19 and TRBJ1-2, reads DGGITQSPKYLFRKEGQNVTLSCEQNLNHDAMYWYRQDPGQGLRLIYYSQIVNDFQKGDIAEGYSVSREKKESFPLTVTSAQKNPTAFYLCASSSTPGQGFNYGYTFGSGTRLTVV.

The chain employs TRBV5-6 and TRBJ1-3; D remains ambiguous. The length of the CDR3 is 13 residues. CDR1 and CDR2 from the germline V gene are SGHDT and YYEEEE. With 5 bases removed from V and 2 bases from J, the gap between germline ends came to 8 bases. The DNA of the CDR3 is TGTGCCAGCAGTTTCACACCTGGAAACACCATATATTTT. Its protein product is CASSFTPGNTIYF. Drawing the rest from reference TRBV5-6 and TRBJ1-3, the complete variable domain is DAGVTQSPTHLIKTRGQQVTLRCSPKSGHDTVSWYQQALGQGPQFIFQYYEEEERQRGNFPDRFSGHQFPNYSSELNVNALLLGDSALYLCASSFTPGNTIYFGEGSWLTVV.

The table lists this clone with a few counts. The chain joins TRBV11-3 to TRBJ2-7; D ambiguous. V was clipped by 1 base and J by 2 bases, with 9 bases between them. CDR3 length: 14 amino acids. Germline CDR1 SGHNT, CDR2 YENEEA. This chain's CDR3 is CASSLGHITYEQYF. The CDR3 bases are TGTGCCAGCAGCTTAGGACACATTACCTACGAGCAGTACTTC.

The chain carries TRBV18 and TRBJ2-2, with D possibly being TRBD1 (6 bases). Per germline, CDR1 KGHSH and CDR2 LQKENI. V was trimmed by 3 bases and J by 2 bases, leaving 13 bases between them. This CDR3 contains 16 residues. CDR3 region: CASSPTRTVNTGELFF. The CDR3 DNA reads TGTGCCAGCTCACCGACCCGGACAGTAAACACCGGGGAGCTGTTTTTT.

V is TRBV30 and J is TRBJ1-1; D is unclear. Germline V lookup: CDR1 GTSNPN, CDR2 SVGIG (reference sequence). This CDR3 is built from 14 residues. The V end lost 1 base, the J end lost 1 base, and 10 bases lay between the germline ends. For the CDR3, the DNA is TGTGCCTGGAGTGGAGGGTTTCCGAACACTGAAGCTTTCTTT. It yields the protein CAWSGGFPNTEAFF.

Note on this clone: Its ends do not fully match the called genes, so a read error is possible. The rearrangement links TRBV7-7 to TRBJ2-7; 9 nucleotides match TRBD1. The CDR3 covers 16 residues. Germline V lookup: CDR1 SSHAT, CDR2 FNYEAQ (reference sequence). In DNA form, the CDR3 reads TGTGCTAGCAGCCCAATATCCGGGACAGGGCTACACGAGCAGTACTTC. As protein: CASSPISGTGLHEQYF.

This clone has more than one count but fewer than ten. V usage is TRBV5-4 and J usage is TRBJ1-4; possible D gene TRBD1, 5 bases. The germline gives CDR1 SGHNT, CDR2 YYREEE (reference sequence). V was pared by 2 bases and J by 0 bases, with 14 bases between. The CDR3 is made up of 17 amino acids. CDR3 coding DNA: TGTGCCAGCAGCTTTGTGGGACTGAGTGCAACTAATGAAAAACTGTTTTTT. As protein: CASSFVGLSATNEKLFF. The whole variable domain, filled in from reference TRBV5-4 and TRBJ1-4, reads ETGVTQSPTHLIKTRGQQVTLRCSSQSGHNTVSWYQQALGQGPQFIFQYYREEENGRGNFPPRFSGLQFPNYSSELNVNALELDDSALYLCASSFVGLSATNEKLFFGSGTQLSVL.

The rearrangement links TRBV5-1 to TRBJ2-3, with unresolved D. The V end lost 5 bases, the J end lost 0 bases, and 10 bases lay between the germline ends. This CDR3 spans 14 amino acids. Germline V lookup: CDR1 SGHRS, CDR2 YFSETQ. CDR3 bases: TGCGCCAGCAGTCTAGGATCTAGCACAGATACGCAGTATTTT. It yields the protein CASSLGSSTDTQYF.